The table lists the clone carrying this T cell receptor (beta chain) with a count of one. Antigen unknown. Profiled with immunoSEQ multiplex PCR; TCRdb holds only in-frame clones, not every one. This sample has some 94,000 clones; around 83% occur once, and the top ten carry about 25%. This specimen comes from a study of radiotherapy plus CTLA-4 blockade in lung cancer. General study points: In blood, tumor-derived TCR clones expanded after radiotherapy plus ipilimumab. In blood, early T cell clone dynamics reportedly predicted response best, together with interferon-beta.

The CDR3 is 15 residues long. The ends were cut back, 2 bases at V and 2 bases at J, with 9 bases in the middle. Germline V lookup: CDR1 SEHNR, CDR2 FQNEAQ (reference sequence). V and J are TRBV7-9 and TRBJ2-2; tentatively, D is TRBD2 (6 bases). The sample consisted of peripheral blood, taken from a patient treated with radiotherapy plus ipilimumab. This sequence originates from a human donor with non-small cell lung cancer that progressed on radiotherapy plus ipilimumab. The CDR3 loop reads CASSLLASNTGELFF. The DNA for the CDR3 is TGTGCCAGCAGCTTACTAGCGTCCAACACCGGGGAGCTGTTTTTT.